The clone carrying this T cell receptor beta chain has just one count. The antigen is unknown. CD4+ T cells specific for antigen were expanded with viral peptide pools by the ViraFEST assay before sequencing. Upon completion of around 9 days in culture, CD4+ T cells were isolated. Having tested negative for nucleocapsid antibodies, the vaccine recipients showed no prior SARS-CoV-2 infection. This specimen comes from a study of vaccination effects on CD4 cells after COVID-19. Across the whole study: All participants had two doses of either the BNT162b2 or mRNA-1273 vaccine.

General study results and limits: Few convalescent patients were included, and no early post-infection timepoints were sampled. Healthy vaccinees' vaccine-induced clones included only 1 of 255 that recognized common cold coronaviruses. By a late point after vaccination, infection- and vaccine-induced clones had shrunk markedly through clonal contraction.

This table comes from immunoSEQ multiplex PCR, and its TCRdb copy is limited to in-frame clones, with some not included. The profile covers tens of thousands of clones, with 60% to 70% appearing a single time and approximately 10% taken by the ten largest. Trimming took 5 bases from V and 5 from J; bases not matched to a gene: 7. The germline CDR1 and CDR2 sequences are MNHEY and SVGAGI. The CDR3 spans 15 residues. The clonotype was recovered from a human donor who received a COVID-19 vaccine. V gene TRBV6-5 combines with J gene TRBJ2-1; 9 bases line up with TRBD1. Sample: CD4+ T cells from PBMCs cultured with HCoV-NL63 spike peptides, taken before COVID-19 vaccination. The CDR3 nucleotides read TGTGCCAGCAGTAAGACCGGGACAGGGAACAATGAGCAGTTCTTC. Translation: CASSKTGTGNNEQFF.